This TCR beta chain was profiled in a study of T-cell reconstitution after alpha-beta-depleted transplantation in children. This clonotype was observed many times. Preparation of the TCRbeta library was carried out with unique molecular identifiers. TCRdb fed the PCR reads into MiXCR, producing one record per CDR3 protein. Of some 300,000 distinct CDR3 sequences in the sample, roughly a tenth were seen once. The sequence was collected from a boy in the first two years of life with acute myeloid leukemia, due to receive a stem cell transplant. Here the sequenced sample was PBMCs, taken before TCRalphabeta/CD19-depleted stem cell transplant.

Here the CDR3 reads CASSQQEVSSYNEQFF. For the CDR3, the DNA is TGTGCCAGCAGCCAGCAGGAGGTTAGCTCCTACAATGAGCAGTTCTTC. The chain links TRBV7-8 to TRBJ2-1; weak D call: TRBD2 (5 bases). Germline CDR1 is SGHVS and CDR2 is FQNEAQ. V was cut by 5 bases and J by 0 bases, with 14 bases left in between. This CDR3 has 16 amino acids.